This T cell receptor beta chain originates from a study of cytomegalovirus exposure and HLA in healthy donors. CDR1 is MNHEY and CDR2 is SMNVEV in the germline V gene (reference sequence). The length of the CDR3 is 15 residues. It was with 60 Vbeta and 13 Jbeta primers that the PCR ran. Method: immunoSEQ multiplex PCR; TCRdb's copy keeps in-frame clones and lacks some. In the table there are 150,000 to 200,000 clones, less than 80% of which are singletons. Details on this clone: The germline gene is not matched at one end of the junction; a read error may be the cause.

Sequenced: PBMCs. The origin of this receptor is a man aged 35 to 55 in good health and CMV-seronegative. The chain couples TRBV27 to TRBJ2-4; possible D gene TRBD1, 7 bases. The CDR3 region has the DNA TGTGCCAGCAGTTTGACCCAGACAGGGAGGAACAGTCAGTACTTC. Translating it yields CASSLTQTGRNSQYF.